This T cell receptor beta chain originates from a study of shared clonotypes between healthy human individuals (dated by TCRdb to about 2020). Study-level background: A couple of women and a few men aged 18 to 49 years were included in the cohort. For each donor, three plates each were used for CD4 naive and CD4 memory, two plates were used for CD8 naive, and one plate was used for CD8 memory. To estimate repertoire size and how much clonotypes are shared between individuals, the study performed deep sequencing of blood TCR repertoires from a few healthy adults. To increase sequencing depth and limit assay-specific biases, different laboratories used diverse techniques to prepare libraries and sequence TCR repertoires. Leukapheresis yielded between about 0.94 and 9 billion PBMCs per donor. The study at large found these results: Estimated clonotype richness was generally larger for naive than for memory subsets. Approximately 4.8% of naive CD4, roughly 3.6% of naive CD8, approximately 2.2% of memory CD4, and 0.35% to 0.4% of memory CD8 clonotypes were shared across a handful of donors. Clonotypes shared by all four sorted-subset donors showed higher generation probabilities than non-shared clonotypes. Based on pairwise subsampling, the degree of clonotype sharing among donors was expected to be affected by sequencing depth. The genetic and exposure-history diversity represented was limited by the small number of donors. Rarefaction of sorted-subset datasets indicated incomplete sequencing despite the large sequencing depth. Sampling was limited to blood, and TCR repertoires in tissue likely differ from TCR repertoires in blood.

Healthy HIV-negative adults with no recently reported acute infections or vaccinations were included as donors. Every donor was a Caucasian adult residing in Nashville, Tennessee, USA. CD4+ T cells were enriched by magnetic negative selection, after which naive cells were positively selected on CD45RA and the negative fraction was taken as the memory subset. After blood collection by leukapheresis, PBMCs were isolated using Ficoll-Histopaque density gradient centrifugation and then cryopreserved in the vapor phase of liquid nitrogen. Purity and quantity of every magnetically sorted T cell population were checked by analytical flow cytometry. Each sorted fraction had its genomic DNA isolated and then quantified by UV absorbance on a Nanodrop 2000c. Using the deep immunoSEQ assay, TCR CDR3 regions were amplified from genomic DNA by multiplex PCR. Extracted genomic DNA from each cell subset was distributed evenly across all wells of several immunoSEQ 96-well plates, and each plate was treated as a replicate. For sorted subsets, around 0.2 ug of genomic DNA, equivalent to some 30,000 T cell genomes, went into each replicate PCR. Purified libraries were measured with a Qubit 3.0 fluorometer, size-checked on a Bioanalyzer 2100, and measured again with the KAPA Library Quantification kit. Each immunoSEQ 96-well plate was sequenced on its own single-read 150-cycle Illumina NextSeq 550 flow cell. The authors' analysis ran thus. Because the immunoSEQ output included only junctional sequences and no quality scores, the filtering could not be the same as the filtering used for full-length reads. Sequences were annotated with PyIR, a Python wrapper for IgBLAST v1.9, and V/J genes and CDR3 were assigned using IMGT germline references. Reads with weak V/J assignments (E-value above 1e-6), missing CDR3, stop codons, out-of-frame junctions, or ambiguous translated residues were removed. V3J clonotypes were defined as sequences sharing an identical inferred V gene, J gene, and CDR3 amino acid sequence. Percentage overlap between repertoires was calculated by dividing the number of shared unique clonotypes by the size of the smaller repertoire. Repertoire richness was assessed with RTK rarefaction, the Chao1 estimator, and Recon v2.1 estimates of unobserved clonotypes. OLGA was used to compute generation probabilities for all TCRbeta clonotypes that the gDNA method yielded from a handful of donors. In its TCRdb copy, this immuneACCESS table keeps in-frame sequences only and misses some clones. Where compared with another copy, unresolved V genes explain less than half of these, and the others have no known cause. V, J and clone size were drawn from that table, and D and trimming were deduced from the DNA. A total of under 1,900,000 clones appear in this sample, about 98.5% of them only once. Around 0.38% of the sample is taken by the ten largest.

With respect to this clone: No antigen is known for it. No much larger clonotype is one base removed from it; base qualities were not supplied.

Via the germline V gene (reference sequence), CDR1 is SGHKS and CDR2 YYEKEE. The CDR3 numbers 16 residues from cysteine through phenylalanine. Of all the DNA, just the CDR3 is kept, 48 bases in frame from base 1. V is trimmed back by 6 bases and J by 0 bases, and the junction contains 4 bases that no gene match accounts for. Here the chain combines TRBV5-5 and TRBJ2-6; TRBD1 lines up with 9 middle nucleotides. Sequenced sample: naive CD4+ T cells sorted from blood. The cell subset or site label on this specimen signifies: CD45RA+ positively selected. The origin of this receptor is a man aged 25-45 years in good health. The CDR3 region: CASMRDRDSGANVLTF. The DNA is as follows: TGTGCCAGCATGCGGGACAGGGACTCTGGGGCCAACGTCCTGACTTTC. Supplemented by the reference TRBV5-5 and TRBJ2-6 proteins around the CDR3, the complete variable domain is DAGVTQSPTHLIKTRGQQVTLRCSPISGHKSVSWYQQVLGQGPQFIFQYYEKEERGRGNFPDRFSARQFPNYSSELNVNALLLGDSALYLCASMRDRDSGANVLTFGAGSRLTVL.